Given below is one TCR beta chain in context. This entry is derived from a study of blood T cell repertoires in COVID-19. Study context: Researchers got acute and convalescent COVID-19 samples from the United States, Italy and Spain. Sources were T cells, B-cell-depleted T cells, or PBMCs; the material itself was cDNA or gDNA.

Original handling: Reference gene primer amplification gave nucleated cell count estimates. TCRdb's table, derived via immunoSEQ multiplex PCR, lists solely in-frame clones and lacks some. V, J and clone size were drawn from that table, and D and trimming were deduced from the DNA. The sample records some 100,000 clones, roughly four fifths being singletons. With 8 bases removed from V and 0 bases from J, the gap between germline ends came to 17 bases. Per the germline V gene, CDR1 is SQVTM and CDR2 is ANQGSEA. The CDR3 runs to 14 residues. This chain links TRBV29-1 with TRBJ2-7; possible D gene TRBD1, 6 bases. The sample was peripheral blood. This TCR was recovered from a human donor in a cohort sampled during active COVID-19. The CDR3 spells CSPWTAGISYEQYF. The CDR3 region has the DNA TGCAGCCCATGGACAGCTGGAATCTCCTACGAGCAGTACTTC.